The 6 T cell receptor beta chains in this list originate from one sample, sequenced in a study of naive and memory T cell subsets listed by TCRdb under 2017. The library was generated by UMI-ligation and nested PCR. The instrument was an Illumina MiSeq. Four rounds of PCR, run with the SP2 primer together with nested alpha and beta constant region primers, were used to amplify the ligated cDNA. The public reads were run again by TCRdb, first through fastp at Q25 and then through MiXCR, and only productive beta chains were kept. Merged by CDR3 protein, the rows form single entries marked with the most common genes and DNA. The sample includes around 35,000 distinct CDR3 sequences, with about 11% observed a single time. 3.9% of the sample goes to the ten largest clones. The label giving this sample's treatment or condition can be read as: skin biopsy from PPD injection site in Mantoux-positive individual. Using 3' ligation of a UMI-containing oligonucleotide to TCR cDNA, the study laid out a robust and sensitive protocol to amplify, sequence and analyze TCRs.

Sequences were derived from skin, sampled from a tuberculin skin test site. The receptors were sampled from an adult in good health.

This clonotype has a count of ten or more. The chain couples TRBV4-1 to TRBJ2-3; D assignment may be TRBD1 or TRBD2 (5 bases each). This CDR3 spans 17 amino acids. Between the trimmed V and J ends, which lost 0 bases and 2 bases, there was a span of 15 bases. Germline lookup yields CDR1 MGHRA and CDR2 YSYEKL. The CDR3 sequence is CASSQDGGRSNTDTQYF. CDR3 DNA: TGCGCCAGCAGCCAAGATGGGGGACGATCGAACACAGATACGCAGTATTTT.

CDR3 region: CASGSGGSNQPQHF. The CDR3 DNA reads TGTGCCAGCGGATCGGGGGGTAGCAATCAGCCCCAGCATTTT. J is TRBJ1-5 and V is TRBV16, with D perhaps matching TRBD1 (5 bases). CDR3 length equals 14 residues. Per the germline V gene, CDR1 is KGHSY and CDR2 is FQNENV. V gave up 8 bases and J gave up 0 bases, with 11 bases separating them.

This clonotype has just a few counts. The V call is TRBV7-8, the J call TRBJ2-1; D uncertain. The germline V gene encodes CDR1 SGHVS and CDR2 FQNEAQ. V was cut by 7 bases and J by 3 bases, with 10 bases left in between. CDR3 length: 13 amino acids. The CDR3 loop reads CASTHNSYNEQFF. Here the CDR3 DNA reads TGTGCCAGCACACACAACAGCTACAATGAGCAGTTCTTC.

This clonotype was counted at least ten times. The V call is TRBV3-1, the J call TRBJ2-1, with 9 bases that match TRBD2. There are 15 residues in the CDR3. V gave up 5 bases and J gave up 4 bases; unmatched junction bases: 6. Germline V gene lookup returns CDR1 LGHDT and CDR2 YNNKEL (reference sequence). The CDR3 loop is CASSTGTSSYNEQFF. The CDR3 coding sequence is TGTGCCAGCAGCACCGGGACTAGCAGTTACAATGAGCAGTTCTTC.

There are a few counts of this clonotype. The chain is built from TRBV5-1 and TRBJ2-2; D not certain. V gave up 1 base and J gave up 0 bases, with 4 bases separating them. This CDR3 has 14 amino acids. From germline, CDR1 is SGHRS and CDR2 YFSETQ. The CDR3 bases are TGCGCCAGCAGCTTGTTATCGAACACCGGGGAGCTGTTTTTT. It codes for CASSLLSNTGELFF.

This clonotype was picked up many times. The chain recombines TRBV12-3 or TRBV12-4 with TRBJ2-2; D possibly corresponds to TRBD1 (6 bases). This CDR3 comprises 18 residues. Trimming pared 7 bases from V and 1 base from J, leaving 22 bases between. CDR3 DNA sequence: TGTGCCAGCACCTTTATCGGACAGTTGATGGTGAACACCGGGGAGCTGTTTTTT. It translates to CASTFIGQLMVNTGELFF.